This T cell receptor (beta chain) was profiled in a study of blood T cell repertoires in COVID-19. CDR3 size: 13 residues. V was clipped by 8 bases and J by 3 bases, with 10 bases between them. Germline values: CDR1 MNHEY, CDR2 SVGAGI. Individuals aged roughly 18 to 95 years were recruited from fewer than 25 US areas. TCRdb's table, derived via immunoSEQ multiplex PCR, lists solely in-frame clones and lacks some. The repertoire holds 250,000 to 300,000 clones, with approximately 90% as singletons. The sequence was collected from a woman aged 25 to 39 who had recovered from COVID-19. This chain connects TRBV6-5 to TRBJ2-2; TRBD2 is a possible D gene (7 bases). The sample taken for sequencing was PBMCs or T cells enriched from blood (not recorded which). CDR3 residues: CASQGGDTGELFF. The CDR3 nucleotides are TGTGCCAGCCAAGGGGGGGACACCGGGGAGCTGTTTTTT.